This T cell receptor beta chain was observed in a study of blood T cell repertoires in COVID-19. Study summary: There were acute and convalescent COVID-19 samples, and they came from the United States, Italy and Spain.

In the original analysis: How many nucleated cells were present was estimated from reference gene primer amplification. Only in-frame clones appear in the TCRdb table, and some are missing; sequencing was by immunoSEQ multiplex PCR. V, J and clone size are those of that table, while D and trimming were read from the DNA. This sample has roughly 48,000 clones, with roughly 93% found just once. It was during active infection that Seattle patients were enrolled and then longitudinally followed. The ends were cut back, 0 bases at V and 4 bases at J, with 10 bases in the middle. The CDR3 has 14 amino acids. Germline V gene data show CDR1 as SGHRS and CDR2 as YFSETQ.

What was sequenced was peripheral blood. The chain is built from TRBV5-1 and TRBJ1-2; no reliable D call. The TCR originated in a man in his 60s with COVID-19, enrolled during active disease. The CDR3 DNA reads TGCGCCAGCAGCTTGGCTGGGAGTGGCTATGGCTACACCTTC. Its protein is CASSLAGSGYGYTF.